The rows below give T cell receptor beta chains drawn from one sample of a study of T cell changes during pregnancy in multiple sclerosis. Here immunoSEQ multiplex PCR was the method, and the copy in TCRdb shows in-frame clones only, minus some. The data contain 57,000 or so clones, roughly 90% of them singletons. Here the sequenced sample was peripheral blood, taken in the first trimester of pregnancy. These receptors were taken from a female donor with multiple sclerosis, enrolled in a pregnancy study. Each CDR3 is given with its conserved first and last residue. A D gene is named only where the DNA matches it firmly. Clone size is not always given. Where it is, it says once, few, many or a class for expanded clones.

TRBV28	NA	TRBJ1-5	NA	CASSGLGNQPQHF	TGTGCCAGCAGTGGGCTGGGCAATCAGCCCCAGCATTTT
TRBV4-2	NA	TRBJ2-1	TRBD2	CASSRFGTSGNNEQFF	TGTGCCAGCAGCCGATTCGGGACTAGCGGCAACAATGAGCAGTTCTTC
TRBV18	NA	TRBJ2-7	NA	CASSPPARYEQYF	TGTGCCAGCTCACCACCAGCGCGCTACGAGCAGTACTTC
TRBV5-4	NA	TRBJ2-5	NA	CASSLDLQETQYF	TGTGCCAGCAGTTTGGACTTACAAGAGACCCAGTACTTC
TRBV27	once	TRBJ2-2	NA	CASSYGGTGELFF	TGTGCCAGCAGTTATGGCGGCACCGGGGAGCTGTTTTTT
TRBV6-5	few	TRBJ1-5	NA	CASSKEPNQPQHF	TGTGCCAGCAGTAAAGAGCCCAATCAGCCCCAGCATTTT
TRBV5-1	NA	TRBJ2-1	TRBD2	CASSVLAGAVHEQFF	TGCGCCAGCAGCGTACTAGCGGGAGCCGTACATGAGCAGTTCTTC
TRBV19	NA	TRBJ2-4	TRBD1	CASSIQGEGLGNIQYF	TGTGCCAGTAGTATACAGGGGGAAGGGCTAGGAAACATTCAGTACTTC
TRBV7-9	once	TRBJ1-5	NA	CASSLESGQPQHF	TGTGCCAGCAGCTTAGAATCCGGGCAGCCCCAGCATTTT
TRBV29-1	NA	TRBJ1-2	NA	CSVDGQGYGYTF	TGCAGCGTTGACGGGCAGGGCTATGGCTACACCTTC
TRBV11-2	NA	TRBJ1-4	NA	CASSLDRAREKLFF	TGTGCCAGCAGCTTAGACAGGGCTAGGGAAAAACTGTTTTTT
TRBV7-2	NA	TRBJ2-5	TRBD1	CASSKRTGSVPGETQYF	TGTGCCAGCAGCAAAAGGACAGGGTCGGTCCCGGGTGAGACCCAGTACTTC
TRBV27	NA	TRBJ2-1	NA	CATLLRFF	TGTGCCACCCTCCTGCGGTTCTTC
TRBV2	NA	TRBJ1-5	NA	CASSLIDRSQPQHF	TGTGCCAGCAGCCTTATCGACAGGTCTCAGCCCCAGCATTTT
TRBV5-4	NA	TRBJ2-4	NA	CASSQDLSTAKNIQYF	TGTGCCAGCAGCCAGGACTTATCCACAGCCAAAAACATTCAGTACTTC
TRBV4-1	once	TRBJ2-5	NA	CASSQEKGTEGRLRVQETQYF	TGCGCCAGCAGCCAAGAGAAGGGGACTGAAGGGAGGTTACGGGTCCAAGAGACCCAGTACTTC
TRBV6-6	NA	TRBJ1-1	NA	CASSGQLNTEAFF	TGTGCCAGTTCGGGACAACTGAACACTGAAGCTTTCTTT
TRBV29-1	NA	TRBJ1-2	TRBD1	CSVGTGIYGYTF	TGCAGTGTCGGGACAGGGATATATGGCTACACCTTC
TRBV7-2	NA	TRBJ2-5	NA	CASHPHQSGFETQYF	TGTGCCAGCCATCCCCACCAATCAGGGTTTGAGACCCAGTACTTC
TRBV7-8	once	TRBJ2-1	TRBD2	CASSASGVSSYNEQFF	TGTGCCAGCAGCGCCAGCGGGGTAAGCTCCTACAATGAGCAGTTCTTC
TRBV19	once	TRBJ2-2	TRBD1	CASSIQGVGELFF	TGTGCCAGTAGTATTCAGGGGGTCGGGGAGCTGTTTTTT
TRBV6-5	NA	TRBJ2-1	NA	CASSPRLDPYNEQFF	TGTGCCAGCAGTCCACGGCTAGACCCTTACAATGAGCAGTTCTTC
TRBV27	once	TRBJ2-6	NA	CATAVAGSSGANVLTF	TGTGCCACCGCGGTAGCAGGGTCGTCTGGGGCCAACGTCCTGACTTTC
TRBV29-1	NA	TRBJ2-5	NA	CSVEEGLQETQYF	TGCAGCGTTGAAGAGGGACTCCAAGAGACCCAGTACTTC
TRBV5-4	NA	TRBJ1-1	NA	CASSLGAWANTEAFF	TGTGCCAGCAGCTTGGGGGCGTGGGCGAACACTGAAGCTTTCTTT
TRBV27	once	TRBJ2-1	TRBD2	CASSFLSSGSGNEQFF	TGTGCCAGCAGTTTTTTGTCTAGCGGGAGTGGCAATGAGCAGTTCTTC
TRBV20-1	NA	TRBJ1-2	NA	CSAEGTYGYTF	TGCAGTGCGGAGGGAACCTATGGCTACACCTTC
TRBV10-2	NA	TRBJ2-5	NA	CASRTGGTQYF	TGCGCCAGCAGGACCGGCGGGACCCAGTACTTC
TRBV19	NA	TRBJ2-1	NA	CASSILGSYSYNEQFF	TGTGCCAGTAGTATCCTCGGGAGCTACTCCTACAATGAGCAGTTCTTC
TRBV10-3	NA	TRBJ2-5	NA	CATTQVAVQETQYF	TGTGCCACTACACAGGTGGCGGTCCAAGAGACCCAGTACTTC
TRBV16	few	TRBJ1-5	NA	CASSQGRYQPQHF	TGTGCCAGCAGCCAGGGGAGGTATCAGCCCCAGCATTTT
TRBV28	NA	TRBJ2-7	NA	CASSLRAYEQYF	TGTGCCAGCAGTTTGCGGGCCTACGAGCAGTACTTC
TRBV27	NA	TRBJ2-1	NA	CASSQTSYNEQFF	TGTGCCAGCAGTCAAACTAGCTACAATGAGCAGTTCTTC
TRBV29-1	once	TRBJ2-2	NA	CSVEDIGQGTGELFF	TGCAGCGTTGAAGATATTGGACAAGGCACCGGGGAGCTGTTTTTT
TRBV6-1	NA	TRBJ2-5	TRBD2	CASNTGTSSQETQYF	TGTGCCAGCAATACCGGGACTAGCAGCCAAGAGACCCAGTACTTC
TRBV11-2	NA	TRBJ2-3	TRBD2	CASSRGAGGPGDTQYF	TGTGCCAGCAGCCGAGGAGCGGGAGGGCCGGGGGATACGCAGTATTTT
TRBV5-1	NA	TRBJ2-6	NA	CASSFFGDPGANVLTF	TGCGCCAGCAGCTTTTTCGGTGATCCTGGGGCCAACGTCCTGACTTTC
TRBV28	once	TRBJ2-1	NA	CASSFPHTLSRSNEQFF	TGTGCCAGCAGTTTCCCCCATACCCTAAGCCGAAGCAATGAGCAGTTCTTC
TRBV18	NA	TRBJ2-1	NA	CASSPRRGGEQFF	TGTGCCAGCTCACCGCGGCGAGGGGGTGAGCAGTTCTTC
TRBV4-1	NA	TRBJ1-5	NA	CASSQEGQLHQPQHF	TGCGCCAGCAGCCAGGAGGGGCAGCTACATCAGCCCCAGCATTTT
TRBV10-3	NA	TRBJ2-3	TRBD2	CATKGTSGIHTQYF	TGTGCCACCAAAGGGACTAGCGGGATCCATACGCAGTATTTT
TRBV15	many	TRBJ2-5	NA	CATSRDRGGQETQYF	TGTGCCACCAGCAGAGACAGAGGTGGGCAAGAGACCCAGTACTTC
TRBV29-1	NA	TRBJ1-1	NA	CSVVPAGTEAFF	TGCAGCGTTGTGCCGGCGGGCACTGAAGCTTTCTTT
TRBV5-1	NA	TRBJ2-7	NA	CASSLEAISSGKQYF	TGCGCCAGCAGCTTGGAGGCTATTTCCTCGGGGAAGCAGTACTTC
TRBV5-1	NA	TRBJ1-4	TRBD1	CASSLGQGYEKLFF	TGCGCCAGCAGCCTGGGACAGGGGTATGAAAAACTGTTTTTT
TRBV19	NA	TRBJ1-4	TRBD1	CASNQGAGEKLFF	TGTGCCAGTAACCAGGGGGCGGGTGAAAAACTGTTTTTT
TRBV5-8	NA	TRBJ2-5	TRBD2	CASSRGLQETQYF	TGTGCCAGCAGCCGGGGACTACAAGAGACCCAGTACTTC
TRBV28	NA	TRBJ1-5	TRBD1	CASSYLTGGNQPQHF	TGTGCCAGCAGTTATCTTACAGGGGGGAATCAGCCCCAGCATTTT
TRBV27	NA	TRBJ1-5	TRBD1	CASSFGQGADQPQHF	TGTGCCAGCAGTTTTGGGCAGGGGGCTGATCAGCCCCAGCATTTT
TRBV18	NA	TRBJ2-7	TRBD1	CASSPGQGSYEQYF	TGTGCCAGCTCACCGGGACAGGGCTCCTACGAGCAGTACTTC
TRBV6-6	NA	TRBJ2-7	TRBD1	CASKDRGGIYEQYF	TGTGCCAGCAAAGACAGGGGCGGTATATACGAGCAGTACTTC
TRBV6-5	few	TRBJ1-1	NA	CASTSGLPTEAFF	TGTGCCAGCACCTCAGGGTTACCCACTGAAGCTTTCTTT